This TCR beta chain is from a study of identical twins (dated by TCRdb to about 2016). About the study as a whole: The study deep-sequenced TCR alpha and beta repertoires from monozygotic twins, unrelated adults of various ages and cord blood to test whether fetal clonotypes persist. Replicate twin experiments were performed at different times using different library preparation protocols to rule out contamination. The paper as a whole reports these results and caveats: A weaker excess of twin sharing was found in beta out-of-frame sequences because the signal-to-noise ratio was lowered by fewer shared sequences. Compared with coincidental sharing between unrelated individuals, out-of-frame TCR alpha sequences shared between twins showed an excess of sequences with low generation probability. In monozygotic twins, out-of-frame TCR alpha sharing was systematically underestimated by recombination models, although the models agreed with sharing between unrelated individuals. Zero-insertion analyses could be partly confounded by invariant T cells such as MAIT and iNKT, although diverse VJ usage argued against such confounding for most clonotypes. Fewer insertions were carried by abundant cord blood beta clonotypes, a similar but weaker trend appeared in young adult naive repertoires, and no such trend appeared in memory repertoires. Conclusions relied on cross-sectional statistical analysis, since the same donors could not be followed over many years.

The germline V gene (reference sequence) supplies CDR1 LNHNV and CDR2 YYDKDF. Its CDR3 holds 15 amino acids, cysteine through phenylalanine. Only the CDR3 part of the read is kept: 45 bases, read in frame from the first base. V loses 2 bases of germline sequence and J loses 3 bases, and the interval between the two ends is 14 bases. All donors were healthy Caucasians. The twin cohort comprised three pairs of female monozygotic twins, all aged roughly 18 to 30 years. CD4+ and CD8+ T cell populations were isolated with positive isolation kits from Invitrogen. In this sample, this clonotype turned up many times. Its recognized antigen is unknown. No qualities accompany the bases; no much larger clone lies one base away. Receptors were amplified or captured by 5' RACE. Sequencing instrument: Illumina HiSeq 2000. Template switching introduced a universal primer binding site; the final cDNA contained a unique molecular identifier, enabling accurate counting of TCR cDNA molecules. First-strand cDNA for TCR alpha and beta chains was synthesized from specific primers in the conserved constant-segment region. Each cDNA library was double barcoded, with a SMART-Mk sample barcode plus Illumina barcodes, to control for contamination. TruSeq adapter sequences along with Illumina sample barcodes were introduced in two successive PCR steps. Sequencing of the TCR alpha and beta cDNA libraries was done on the Illumina HiSeq platform using custom primers. For the original study's pipeline: MiGEC was used to process raw reads and extract unique molecular identifiers, and MiXCR was used to find CDR3 positions. Recombination models were inferred per individual with the repgenHMM and IGoR tools using an EM algorithm. The analysis of shared clonotypes was done with the tcR package in R, with sharing normalized by the product of cloneset sizes. Out-of-frame nonproductive sequences were analyzed to study raw recombination free of thymic and clonal selection effects. Starting from the raw public reads, TCRdb applied fastp trimming at Q25, assembled clones with MiXCR and retained in-frame beta chains. Each entry is one CDR3 protein sequence, shown with its most common DNA and genes. The V and J calls were determined by TCRdb, not by the authors. Recorded for this sample are about 460,000 distinct CDR3 sequences; 11% to 15% of them occurred a single time. The ten largest make up around 0.52% of the sample.

Another study also made use of these data, one on yellow fever vaccine responses in identical twins. The second study, in turn, reports: According to the authors, in identical twins the way T cells responded to vaccination appeared partly convergent and partly personalized. Focusing on identical twins, the study followed the T cell clones that responded to the vaccine, and did so with precision.

This clonotype was obtained from a woman aged 18 to 35 in good health. The chain is made from TRBV15 and TRBJ2-7, with the D gene possibly TRBD1 or TRBD2, each one fitting 5 bases. The specimen sequenced was CD4+ T cells sorted from blood. The nucleotides read TGTGCCACCAGCAGAATCGATCAGGGAGTCTACGAGCAGTACTTC. Its protein is CATSRIDQGVYEQYF.